This T cell receptor beta chain was captured in a study of tumor-infiltrating lymphocytes in oesophageal squamous cell carcinoma. TCRdb reprocessed the PCR reads with MiXCR, giving one entry per CDR3 protein. The table lists some 10,000 distinct CDR3 sequences, under 70% of them singletons. The clonotype was recovered from a female donor with esophageal squamous cell carcinoma. The sequenced sample was esophageal tumor tissue.

DNA for the CDR3: TGTGCCAGCCGGCAGGGGTCCTCCTACAATGAGCAGTACTTC. This gives the protein CASRQGSSYNEQYF. V usage is TRBV11-2 and J usage is TRBJ2-1; D might be TRBD1 (6 bases). The end of the DNA fits TRBJ2-7 better, so the J call may be wrong. The germline gives CDR1 SGHAT, CDR2 FQNNGV. This CDR3 has 14 amino acids.